The text below deals with one T cell receptor (beta chain). The data derive from a study of Tregs in tolerant kidney transplant recipients. Germline CDR1 is MDHEN and CDR2 is SYDVKM. The trim removed 6 bases at V and 12 bases at J, leaving 12 bases unmatched. The length of the CDR3 is 15 residues. The data were produced by immunoSEQ multiplex PCR, yet TCRdb's version contains in-frame clones alone and is incomplete. This table has about 66,000 clones, 92% appearing once. The sequence came from a human donor who received a combined kidney and bone marrow transplant. This material consisted of CD8+ T cells from blood, taken before the transplant. The chain uses TRBV28 and TRBJ1-4; 11 bases map to TRBD1. CDR3 DNA: TGTGCCAGCAGGGGCCGGGACAGGGGGGTAGAGGAACTGTTTTTT. This codes for CASRGRDRGVEELFF.